This T cell receptor (beta chain) comes out of a study of blood T cell repertoires in COVID-19. Original processing notes: Using reference gene primer amplification, nucleated cell counts were estimated. Sequencing was performed with immunoSEQ multiplex PCR; in TCRdb, only in-frame clones are kept and a portion is missing. D and trimming were read from the DNA, whereas the V and J calls and clone size are those reported in that table. The sample lists approximately 220,000 clones, 75% to 90% seen once, with approximately 3.4% in the top ten. The sample taken for sequencing was PBMCs or T cells enriched from blood (not recorded which). This sequence was found in a woman aged 18-29 years in a cohort exposed to, infected with or recovered from COVID-19 (not recorded which).

CDR3 protein: CASSQAEQSLSYEQYF. For the CDR3, the DNA is TGCGCCAGCAGCCAAGCCGAACAATCCCTTTCCTACGAGCAGTACTTC. The genes are TRBV4-1 and TRBJ2-7; no firm D call. The ends were cut back, 1 base at V and 1 base at J, with 14 bases in the middle. Germline loops: CDR1 MGHRA, CDR2 YSYEKL. The CDR3 runs to 16 residues.